These T cell receptor beta chains were read from a single sample in a study of blood T cell repertoires in COVID-19. Assay used: immunoSEQ multiplex PCR; TCRdb lists only in-frame clones, some missing. The repertoire holds about 150,000 clones, with about 84% as singletons. What was sequenced was peripheral blood. The receptors were sampled from a woman aged 50 to 60 with acute or convalescent COVID-19. Both conserved end residues are part of each CDR3. D genes are given only for firm matches. Some rows have no size entry. The others give once, few or many, or a class for an expanded clone.

d_gene	v_gene	j_gene	abundance	CDR3nt	CDR3aa
-	TRBV3-1/TRBV3-2	TRBJ2-5	-	TGTGCCAGCAGCCAAGCCTCTGGGAGAGTAGGAGGCCAAGAGACCCAGTACTTC	CASSQASGRVGGQETQYF
TRBD1	TRBV5-5	TRBJ1-2	-	TGTGCCAGCAGCTTGAGGGACAGTACCCCTGGCTACACCTTC	CASSLRDSTPGYTF
-	TRBV7-9	TRBJ1-1	-	TGTGCCAGCAGCTTACCCCAGAAGACTATGAACACTGAAGCTTTCTTT	CASSLPQKTMNTEAFF
TRBD1	TRBV18	TRBJ1-5	-	TGTGCCAGCTCACCACCGGGACAGGGGGTTCCTCCCCAGCATTTT	CASSPPGQGVPPQHF
TRBD1	TRBV6-2/TRBV6-3	TRBJ2-1	-	TGTGCCAGCAGTTACGGAGGACAGGCGAATGAGCAGTTCTTC	CASSYGGQANEQFF
-	TRBV3-1/TRBV3-2	TRBJ1-4	-	TGTGCCAGCAGCCAAGATTATCTAGGTGAAAAACTGTTTTTT	CASSQDYLGEKLFF
TRBD2	TRBV28	TRBJ2-5	few	TGTGCCAGCAAGTGGCCTGGGACTAGCGGAGAAGAGACCCAGTACTTC	CASKWPGTSGEETQYF
-	TRBV12-3/TRBV12-4	TRBJ2-3	-	TGTGCCAGCAGTTTAAGCGAAGATACGCAGTATTTT	CASSLSEDTQYF
-	TRBV14	TRBJ2-2	-	TGTGCCAGCAGCCAATCGAGTTTGACCGGGGAGCTGTTTTTT	CASSQSSLTGELFF
TRBD2	TRBV7-8	TRBJ2-1	-	TGTGCCAGCAGCTTAACAGCTAGCGGGGGGTACAATGAGCAGTTCTTC	CASSLTASGGYNEQFF
-	TRBV9	TRBJ2-2	-	TGTGCCAGCAGCAGGGGGAACACCGGGGAGCTGTTTTTT	CASSRGNTGELFF
-	TRBV18	TRBJ1-2	-	TGTGCCAGCTCACCCGACAGGACTTATGGTGGCTACACCTTC	CASSPDRTYGGYTF
-	TRBV3-1/TRBV3-2	TRBJ1-1	-	TGTGCCAGCAGCCAAGCAGGGGTTCCTGAAGCTTTCTTT	CASSQAGVPEAFF
-	TRBV6-2/TRBV6-3	TRBJ1-2	-	TGTGCCAGCAGTTATCAGGACAGCTATGGCTACACCTTC	CASSYQDSYGYTF
-	TRBV27	TRBJ1-2	-	TGTGCCAGCAGTCCAAGACAGGAATCGAATGGCTACACCTTC	CASSPRQESNGYTF
TRBD2	TRBV6-6	TRBJ2-3	-	TGTGCCAGCAGCCGATCCCATCGGGCTAGCGGGAGCACAGATACGCAGTATTTT	CASSRSHRASGSTDTQYF
TRBD1	TRBV27	TRBJ2-7	-	TGTGCCAGCAGTCCCGTGGAGGACAGGGGCTACGAGCAGTACTTC	CASSPVEDRGYEQYF
-	TRBV11-2	TRBJ2-5	-	TGTGCCAGCAGCTTAGGAGACAGGCCAGAAAGGGAGACCCAGTACTTC	CASSLGDRPERETQYF
TRBD2	TRBV27	TRBJ2-5	-	TGTGCCACTTCCCACGCGGGGGGCGAAGAGACCCAGTACTTC	CATSHAGGEETQYF
TRBD2	TRBV13	TRBJ2-3	-	TGTGCCAGCAGCCTGTATAAATTAGCGGGGGGGCGTACAGATACGCAGTATTTT	CASSLYKLAGGRTDTQYF
TRBD1	TRBV9	TRBJ1-3	-	TGTGCCAGCAGCGTATCTGGACAGGGCTCTGGAAACACCATATATTTT	CASSVSGQGSGNTIYF
-	TRBV6-2/TRBV6-3	TRBJ2-7	-	TGTGCCAGCAGTCCCGCCGGCGGGGCTGAACGCGAGCAGTACTTC	CASSPAGGAEREQYF
-	TRBV5-8	TRBJ1-4	-	TGTGCCAGCAGGTTCCAGGGGCGAGGGCGTAATGAAAAACTGTTTTTT	CASRFQGRGRNEKLFF
TRBD1	TRBV5-6	TRBJ2-7	-	TGTGCCAGCAGCGAGACAGGGAAGGGCCTCGAGCAGTACTTC	CASSETGKGLEQYF
-	TRBV4-1	TRBJ2-2	-	TGCGCCAGCAGCCAAGAGGAAAGAGGTAGCGGGGAGCTGTTTTTT	CASSQEERGSGELFF
-	TRBV18	TRBJ1-6	once	TGTGCCAGCTCACCTTTCGTCTATAATTCACCCCTCCACTTT	CASSPFVYNSPLHF
TRBD2	TRBV6-5	TRBJ2-7	-	TGTGCCAGCAGTTACTCGGGAGGGACCTACGAGCAGTACTTC	CASSYSGGTYEQYF
TRBD1	TRBV4-3	TRBJ2-2	few	TGCGCCAGCAGCCAAGCCCCGGACAGGGTCACCGGGGAGCTGTTTTTT	CASSQAPDRVTGELFF
-	TRBV12-2	TRBJ1-3	-	TGTGCAAGTCGTCCAGGGGATCGGGCTGGAAACACCATATATTTT	CASRPGDRAGNTIYF
-	TRBV30	TRBJ1-5	-	TGTGCCTGGCATCTGGGCGGCAATCAGCCCCAGCATTTT	CAWHLGGNQPQHF
TRBD1	TRBV5-6	TRBJ1-6	-	TGTGCCAGCAGCTTGGCCGCACAGGGGGCTGATTCACCCCTCCACTTT	CASSLAAQGADSPLHF
-	TRBV5-6	TRBJ2-1	-	TGTGCCAGCAGCTCGACAGGGGGCGCTTTGGCTAGCGGGGTGCTGTTCTTC	CASSSTGGALASGVLFF
TRBD2	TRBV13	TRBJ2-3	-	TGTGCCGTAGGAGCGGCTAGCGGGGGGGATACGCAGTATTTT	CAVGAASGGDTQYF
-	TRBV6-5	TRBJ1-4	-	TGTGCCAGCCGAGAAACTGCAACTAATGAAAAACTGTTTTTT	CASRETATNEKLFF
-	TRBV21-1	TRBJ1-5	-	TGTGCCACGAAGGACAGGGGGCCGTGTGGCTGTGTGGGGCAGCCCCAGCATTTT	CATKDRGPCGCVGQPQHF
TRBD2	TRBV4-3	TRBJ2-1	-	TGCGCCAGCAGCCAAGGAACTAGCGTCTCCTACAATGAGCAGTTCTTC	CASSQGTSVSYNEQFF
-	TRBV12-5	TRBJ1-2	-	TGTGCTAGTGGTTTGCCCCCGGACGGGGTAGCTAACTATGGCTACACCTTC	CASGLPPDGVANYGYTF
-	TRBV30	TRBJ1-4	-	TGTGCCTGGAGGAAGTCAGGGCCAAAACTGTTTTTT	CAWRKSGPKLFF
-	TRBV6-6	TRBJ1-2	once	TGTGCCAGCAGTCTCTCCACGGGTGGCTACACCTTC	CASSLSTGGYTF
TRBD1	TRBV6-6	TRBJ1-2	-	TGTGCCAGCAGTATGGGGACAGGGTCTGGGGGCTACACCTTC	CASSMGTGSGGYTF